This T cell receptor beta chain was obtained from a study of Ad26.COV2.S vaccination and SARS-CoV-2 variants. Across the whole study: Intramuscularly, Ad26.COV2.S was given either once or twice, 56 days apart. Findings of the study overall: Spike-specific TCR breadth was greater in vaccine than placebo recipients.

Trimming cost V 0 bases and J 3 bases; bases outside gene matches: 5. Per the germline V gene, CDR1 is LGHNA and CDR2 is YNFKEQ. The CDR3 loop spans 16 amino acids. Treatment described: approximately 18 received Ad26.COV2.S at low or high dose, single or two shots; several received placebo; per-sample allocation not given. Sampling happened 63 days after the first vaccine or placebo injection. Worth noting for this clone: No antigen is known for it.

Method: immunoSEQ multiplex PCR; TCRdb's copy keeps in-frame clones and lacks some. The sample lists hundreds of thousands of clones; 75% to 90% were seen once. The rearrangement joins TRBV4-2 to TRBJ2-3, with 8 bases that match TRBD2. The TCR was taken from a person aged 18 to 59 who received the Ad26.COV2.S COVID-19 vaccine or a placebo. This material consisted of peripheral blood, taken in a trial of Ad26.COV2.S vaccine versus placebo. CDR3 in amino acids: CASSQDSGGQTDTQYF. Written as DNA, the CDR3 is TGTGCCAGCAGCCAAGATTCGGGGGGGCAGACAGATACGCAGTATTTT.